These 21 T cell receptor beta chains share one sample of origin, sequenced in a study of response to subunit inactivated influenza vaccine. TCRdb reanalysed the RT-PCR reads using MiXCR and keeps one entry per CDR3 protein. Found here are around 570,000 distinct CDR3 sequences, 11% of them singletons; the top ten hold roughly 11%. The data were also submitted as part of a second study, on T cells expressing NK-cell markers. That publication notes: UMIs accompanied the 5'RACE template switching by which TCR beta cDNA was made.

Sequences were derived from PBMCs from blood, sampled on the day of vaccination. These TCRs come from a man between 45 and 60 years old who received an inactivated influenza vaccine.

This clonotype appeared a few times. The V call is TRBV12-3 or TRBV12-4, the J call TRBJ2-1; D remains unclear. V lost 6 bases to trimming and J lost 2 bases, with 8 bases between them. CDR3 length equals 13 residues. The CDR3 is CASSRRTYNEQFF. Here the CDR3 DNA reads TGTGCCAGCAGCAGAAGGACCTACAATGAGCAGTTCTTC.

The V call is TRBV30, the J call TRBJ2-1, with a tentative D call TRBD1 (6 bases). The V and J ends lost 0 bases and 6 bases respectively, with 12 bases between them. Per the germline V gene, CDR1 is GTSNPN and CDR2 is SVGIG (reference sequence). CDR3 length equals 14 residues. CDR3 loop: CAWSVGGVGNEQFF. The CDR3, as DNA: TGTGCCTGGAGTGTAGGGGGAGTGGGCAATGAGCAGTTCTTC.

In its sample, this clonotype was seen a few times. The chain couples TRBV4-1 to TRBJ1-1; D is unclear. V lost 3 bases to trimming and J lost 0 bases, with 11 bases between them. The CDR3 runs to 15 residues. In germline, CDR1 is MGHRA, CDR2 YSYEKL. In nucleotides, the CDR3 is TGCGCCAGCAGCCACCCGACACGCATGAACACTGAAGCTTTCTTT. It yields the protein CASSHPTRMNTEAFF.

In this sample, this clonotype turned up a few times. The chain carries TRBV11-1 and TRBJ2-3; 7 bases match TRBD1. The CDR3 has 19 residues. With 4 bases clipped from V and 2 bases from J, the junction kept 18 bases outside the gene matches. Germline values: CDR1 SGHAT, CDR2 FQDESV (reference sequence). The CDR3 reads CASSYTRPYRDSLTDTQYF. The CDR3 DNA reads TGTGCCAGCAGCTATACTAGACCATACCGGGACAGCCTCACAGATACGCAGTATTTT.

This clonotype occurred once. The rearrangement uses TRBV29-1 and TRBJ2-7; 9 nucleotides line up with TRBD2. The CDR3 totals 14 residues. V dropped 4 bases and J dropped 7; count of bases not matched to a gene: 11. Germline V gives CDR1 SQVTM, CDR2 ANQGSEA. The CDR3 region has the DNA TGCAGCGTTGGAACTAGCGGGCCTTTGGGGGAGCAGTACTTC. Translated, it gives CSVGTSGPLGEQYF.

The chain carries TRBV18 and TRBJ2-6, with D possibly being TRBD1 (6 bases). Looked up from germline, CDR1 is KGHSH and CDR2 is LQKENI. V was cut by 0 bases and J by 4 bases, with 13 bases left in between. The length of the CDR3 is 17 residues. CDR3 loop: CASSPPGARIGANVLTF. Here the CDR3 DNA reads TGTGCCAGCTCACCACCGGGGGCGCGGATAGGGGCCAACGTCCTGACTTTC. The full variable domain, completed using reference TRBV18 and TRBJ2-6, is NAGVMQNPRHLVRRRGQEARLRCSPMKGHSHVYWYRQLPEEGLKFMVYLQKENIIDESGMPKERFSAEFPKEGPSILRIQQVVRGDSAAYFCASSPPGARIGANVLTFGAGSRLTVL.

This clonotype appeared many times. CDR3 protein: CASSYSSNEQFF. The CDR3 DNA sequence: TGTGCCAGCAGTTACTCTTCCAATGAGCAGTTCTTC. The chain couples TRBV12-3 or TRBV12-4 to TRBJ2-1; D call uncertain. Trimming shortened V by 4 bases and J by 6 bases, and 7 bases separated the two germline ends. The CDR3 covers 12 residues.

With regard to this clonotype: A much larger clone sits a single nucleotide away, making a read error possible. The chain's CDR3 is CASSVNFGGDEHFF. Written as DNA, the CDR3 is TGTGCCAGCAGTGTTAACTTTGGGGGCGATGAGCACTTCTTC. The J gene is TRBJ2-1, the V gene TRBV28; D is possibly TRBD1 (6 bases). Germline CDR1 reads MDHEN; CDR2 reads SYDVKM. This CDR3 contains 14 residues.

This clonotype has a handful of counts. The rearrangement links TRBV2 to TRBJ2-5; tentatively, D is TRBD2 (6 bases). The CDR3 totals 12 residues. The V end was cut by 8 bases, the J end by 5 bases, with 12 bases between. The germline V gene has CDR1 SNHLY and CDR2 FYNNEI. The CDR3 spells CASGLPHETQYF. DNA for the CDR3: TGTGCCAGCGGACTACCGCATGAGACCCAGTACTTC.

This rearrangement joins TRBV7-6 to TRBJ2-3; 7 bases match TRBD1. With V trimmed by 5 bases and J by 4 bases, 15 bases remained unmatched. CDR1 is SGHVS and CDR2 is FNYEAQ in the germline V gene. This CDR3 is 17 amino acids long. The CDR3 protein is CASSPFAQQTGPDTQYF. DNA for the CDR3: TGTGCCAGCAGCCCTTTTGCGCAACAGACAGGGCCAGATACGCAGTATTTT.

The chain employs TRBV6-1 and TRBJ1-1; tentatively, D is TRBD1 (5 bases). Trimming shortened V by 5 bases and J by 6 bases, and 16 bases separated the two germline ends. The CDR3 runs 14 residues. The V gene's germline CDR1 is MNHNS and CDR2 SASEGT. Here the CDR3 DNA reads TGTGCCAGCAGTCTCCTCATGGGGCAGTCTGAAGCTTTCTTT. Translation: CASSLLMGQSEAFF.

This clonotype has at least ten counts. The V gene is TRBV5-1, the J gene TRBJ2-3; TRBD1 might be the D (6 bases). V was clipped by 4 bases and J by 0 bases, with 9 bases between them. This CDR3 is built from 14 residues. CDR1 is SGHRS, CDR2 YFSETQ, per germline. The DNA for the CDR3 is TGCGCCAGCAGCGCAGGGGCGAGCACAGATACGCAGTATTTT. Amino acid sequence: CASSAGASTDTQYF.

This clonotype turned up a few times. This rearrangement joins TRBV10-2 to TRBJ2-3; D remains unclear. This CDR3 spans 15 amino acids. Per germline, CDR1 WSHSY and CDR2 SAAADI. V lost 2 bases, J lost 3 bases, and 12 bases lay in between. The chain's CDR3 is CASSERYSLTDTQYF. DNA of the CDR3: TGCGCCAGCAGTGAGAGATACTCCCTAACAGATACGCAGTATTTT.

This clonotype was seen only a few times. The chain has TRBV20-1 and TRBJ1-1; D is perhaps TRBD1 (6 bases). Germline CDR1 reads DFQATT; CDR2 reads SNEGSKA (reference sequence). Between the trimmed V and J ends, which lost 6 bases and 8 bases, there was a span of 16 bases. CDR3 length: 12 residues. The CDR3 DNA reads as TGCAGTGCGGGTAGGACAGCCTACGAAGCTTTCTTT. This translates into CSAGRTAYEAFF.

This chain connects TRBV4-2 to TRBJ1-6; D is unresolved. This CDR3 comprises 13 residues. Trimming took 0 bases from V and 10 from J, leaving 7 bases between them. Germline V CDR1 and CDR2: LGHNA, YNFKEQ. The CDR3 here is CASSQDSLSPLHF. In DNA form, the CDR3 reads TGTGCCAGCAGCCAAGATAGCCTGTCACCCCTCCACTTT.

V and J are TRBV20-1 and TRBJ2-7; 9 bases align to TRBD2. Germline assignment: CDR1 DFQATT and CDR2 SNEGSKA (reference sequence). V lost 3 bases, J lost 4 bases, and 13 bases stayed unmatched. The length of the CDR3 is 16 residues. In nucleotides, the CDR3 is TGCAGTGCTAGGGACGGGGGAGGGACTAGCAATTACGAGCAGTACTTC. It encodes CSARDGGGTSNYEQYF.

This chain uses TRBV9 with TRBJ2-3, with D possibly matching TRBD1 (5 bases). The germline V and J ends were trimmed by 3 bases and 5 bases, with 19 bases remaining between them. The V gene's germline CDR1 is SGDLS and CDR2 YYNGEE. CDR3 length: 16 amino acids. The DNA of the CDR3 is TGTGCCAGCAGCGCCCGGGTGGGGCCAAGCTTAGATACGCAGTATTTT. Protein: CASSARVGPSLDTQYF.

The J gene is TRBJ1-4, the V gene TRBV5-1; no definite D call. V was trimmed by 1 base and J by 7 bases, leaving 11 bases between them. Germline V CDR1 and CDR2: SGHRS, YFSETQ. This CDR3 comprises 14 residues. The chain's CDR3 is CASSLTVGREKLFF. The CDR3, as DNA: TGCGCCAGCAGCTTGACAGTTGGACGTGAAAAACTGTTTTTT.

V gene TRBV20-1 combines with J gene TRBJ2-3, with 8 bases fitting TRBD2. J was trimmed by 2 bases and V by 0 bases; bases with no gene match: 1. The CDR3 spans 14 residues. Looked up from germline, CDR1 is DFQATT and CDR2 is SNEGSKA (reference sequence). The CDR3 DNA reads TGCAGTGCTAGAGAACTAGCGGACACAGATACGCAGTATTTT. Protein: CSARELADTDTQYF.

The rearrangement uses TRBV7-9 and TRBJ1-5, with a possible D match to TRBD1 (6 bases). CDR1 is SEHNR, CDR2 FQNEAQ, per germline (reference sequence). This CDR3 has 15 amino acids. Trimming pared 1 base from V and 6 bases from J, leaving 13 bases between. The CDR3 DNA follows: TGTGCCAGCAGCTTAGTAGGCAGGGGTCCTCAGCCCCAGCATTTT. It specifies CASSLVGRGPQPQHF.

This clonotype was detected only a few times. The chain is built from TRBV18 and TRBJ1-1, with D uncertain. Per the germline V gene, CDR1 is KGHSH and CDR2 is LQKENI. There are 14 residues in the CDR3. Deletions cut 3 bases from V and 1 base from J, with 9 bases between. The chain's CDR3 is CASSPLKGNTEAFF. In nucleotides, the CDR3 is TGTGCCAGCTCACCCTTGAAAGGGAACACTGAAGCTTTCTTT.